This T cell receptor beta chain was recovered during a study of T cell responses to AZD1222 COVID-19 vaccine. Notes on the study in general: Donors skewed white British and female; clonal diversity was possibly underestimated. Baseline seropositivity characterized only a handful of AZD1222 recipients.

On this clone itself: The antigen is not known. Distinct nucleotide sequences in the sample also encode this CDR3.

The V gene lost 4 bases and the J gene lost 0 bases, with 6 bases spanning the gap. CDR3 length: 13 residues. The germline CDR1 and CDR2 sequences are MNHEY and SVGEGT. Sequencing used immunoSEQ multiplex PCR; TCRdb keeps in-frame clones, though not all of them. The sample carries approximately 190,000 clones, approximately 94% recorded once. Sample: peripheral blood, taken 28 days after the second AZD1222 dose. The sequence was collected from an adult who received the AZD1222 COVID-19 vaccine. V and J are TRBV6-2 or TRBV6-3 and TRBJ1-1; D is undetermined. CDR3 DNA sequence: TGTGCCAGCAGTTGGACCGTGAACACTGAAGCTTTCTTT. Its protein product is CASSWTVNTEAFF.